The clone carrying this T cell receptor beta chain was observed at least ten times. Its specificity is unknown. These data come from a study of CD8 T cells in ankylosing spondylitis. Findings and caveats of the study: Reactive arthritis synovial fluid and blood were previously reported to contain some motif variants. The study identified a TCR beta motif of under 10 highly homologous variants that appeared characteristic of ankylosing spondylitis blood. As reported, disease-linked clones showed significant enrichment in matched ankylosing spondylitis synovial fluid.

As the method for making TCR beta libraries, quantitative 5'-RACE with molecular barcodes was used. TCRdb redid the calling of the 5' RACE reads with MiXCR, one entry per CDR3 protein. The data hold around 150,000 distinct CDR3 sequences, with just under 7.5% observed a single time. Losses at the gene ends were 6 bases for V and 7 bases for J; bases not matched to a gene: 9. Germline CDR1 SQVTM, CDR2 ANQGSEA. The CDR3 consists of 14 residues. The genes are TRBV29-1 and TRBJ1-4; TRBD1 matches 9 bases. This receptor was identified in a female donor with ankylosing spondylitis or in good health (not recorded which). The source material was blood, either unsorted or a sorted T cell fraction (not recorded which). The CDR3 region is CSVQQGARIEKLFF. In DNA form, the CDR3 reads TGCAGCGTGCAACAGGGGGCGCGTATTGAAAAACTGTTTTTT.